One and the same sample provided the 19 T cell receptor beta chains below, sequenced in a study of blood T cells in healthy people across ages. With a J-beta primer mix and a sample-barcoded 5' primer, a second PCR ran 7 to 11 cycles. TCRdb analysed the 5' RACE reads with MiXCR anew, one entry per CDR3 protein. The table shows almost 550,000 distinct CDR3 sequences, with 20% to 30% occurring only once. The data also belong to a second study, concerning T cells of mothers and their children.

The sample was blood. The origin of the receptors is a boy younger than 18 in good health.

This clonotype was counted between two and nine times. The chain uses TRBV30 and TRBJ1-1, with 10 bases lining up with TRBD1. Germline trimming cut 2 bases from V and 5 bases from J; bases unmatched to any gene: 8. Germline V CDR1 and CDR2: GTSNPN, SVGIG (reference sequence). The CDR3 length is 15 residues. CDR3 DNA sequence: TGTGCCTGGAGTTGGACAGGGGGGCGTTTAACTGAAGCTTTCTTT. As protein: CAWSWTGGRLTEAFF.

This clonotype was seen a handful of times. This sequence joins TRBV7-2 and TRBJ2-5, with TRBD2 identical over 12 bases. The J call may be wrong; the DNA end is better matched by TRBJ2-7. Germline V gene data show CDR1 as SGHTA and CDR2 as FQGNSA. This CDR3 spans 14 amino acids. Here the CDR3 reads CASSASGRAYEQYF. The CDR3 region has the DNA TGTGCCAGCAGCGCTAGCGGGAGGGCCTACGAGCAGTACTTC.

This clonotype was counted many times. V is TRBV12-3 or TRBV12-4 and J is TRBJ2-2; D possibly corresponds to TRBD1 (5 bases). V lost 4 bases, J lost 1 base, and 10 bases lay in between. The CDR3 spans 15 residues. The CDR3 protein is CASSYGARNTGELFF. In DNA, the CDR3 is TGTGCCAGCAGTTATGGGGCGCGGAACACCGGGGAGCTGTTTTTT.

V usage is TRBV27 and J usage is TRBJ2-7; D gene unclear. The length of the CDR3 is 13 residues. Germline assignment: CDR1 MNHEY and CDR2 SMNVEV (reference sequence). V was cut by 3 bases and J by 7 bases, with 13 bases left in between. The DNA for the CDR3 is TGTGCCAGCAGTTTTTCAGATAGGACGGAGCAGTACTTC. Translation gives CASSFSDRTEQYF.

This sequence joins TRBV5-1 and TRBJ2-1; 10 bases map to TRBD1. V shed 3 bases, J shed 3 bases, and the junction held 6 bases outside the gene matches. This CDR3 has 16 residues. Germline V lookup: CDR1 SGHRS, CDR2 YFSETQ. CDR3 bases: TGCGCCAGCAGCTCCGAATGGACAGGGGGCTACAATGAGCAGTTCTTC. Encoded protein: CASSSEWTGGYNEQFF.

In its sample, this clonotype was seen many times. The rearrangement links TRBV20-1 to TRBJ2-1, with D possibly matching TRBD2 (7 bases). The V end lost 3 bases, the J end lost 6 bases, and 24 bases lay between the germline ends. CDR1 is DFQATT and CDR2 is SNEGSKA in the germline V gene (reference sequence). The CDR3 loop spans 17 amino acids. The chain's CDR3 is CSASSSLVAGAFNEQFF. DNA of the CDR3: TGCAGTGCTAGTTCCTCGCTCGTGGCGGGGGCATTCAATGAGCAGTTCTTC.

This sequence joins TRBV7-2 and TRBJ2-5; 11 positions match TRBD1. CDR1 and CDR2 (germline): SGHTA, FQGNSA. V was clipped by 4 bases and J by 5 bases; unmatched bases: 6. This CDR3 is built from 15 residues. The CDR3 sequence is CASSSMDRGPETQYF. The CDR3, as DNA: TGTGCCAGCAGCTCCATGGACAGGGGGCCGGAGACCCAGTACTTC. The variable domain in full, completed from reference TRBV7-2 and TRBJ2-5, reads GAGVSQSPSNKVTEKGKDVELRCDPISGHTALYWYRQSLGQGLEFLIYFQGNSAPDKSGLPSDRFSAERTGGSVSTLTIQRTQQEDSAVYLCASSSMDRGPETQYFGPGTRLLVL.

CDR3 sequence: CASSYGQEDEQYF. The CDR3 bases are TGCGCCAGCAGTTATGGACAGGAGGACGAGCAGTACTTC. The gene calls are TRBV5-1 and TRBJ2-7; 7 bases match TRBD1. The CDR3 has 13 amino acids. With 5 bases clipped from V and 5 bases from J, the junction kept 7 bases outside the gene matches. The germline V gene has CDR1 SGHRS and CDR2 YFSETQ.

The table lists this clonotype with a few counts. The rearrangement joins TRBV20-1 to TRBJ2-7; no clear D gene. Germline V CDR1 and CDR2: DFQATT, SNEGSKA (reference sequence). The CDR3 consists of 14 residues. Deletions cut 1 base from V and 2 bases from J, with 12 bases between. The CDR3 sequence is CSARGPGLPYEQYF. The DNA for the CDR3 is TGCAGTGCTAGAGGCCCAGGTTTGCCCTACGAGCAGTACTTC.

The rearrangement uses TRBV27 and TRBJ2-5; D not resolved. The CDR3 length is 11 residues. Germline CDR1 and CDR2: MNHEY and SMNVEV (reference sequence). Trimming pared 6 bases from V and 3 bases from J, leaving 5 bases between. CDR3 coding DNA: TGTGCCAGCAGACACGAAGAGACCCAGTACTTC. Its translation: CASRHEETQYF.

This clonotype was observed a handful of times. The chain employs TRBV6-5 and TRBJ2-5; a weak D match, TRBD1 (6 bases). The CDR3 has 15 amino acids. V was cut by 5 bases and J by 0 bases, with 13 bases left in between. Germline V gives CDR1 MNHEY, CDR2 SVGAGI. CDR3 nucleotide sequence: TGTGCCAGCAGTCCGACAGGCATCCACCAAGAGACCCAGTACTTC. Translating it yields CASSPTGIHQETQYF.

This clonotype was recorded a few times. This chain joins TRBV11-2 and TRBJ2-2, with 10 bases that match TRBD2. Trimming cost V 3 bases and J 5 bases; bases outside gene matches: 9. Germline V gene data show CDR1 as SGHAT and CDR2 as FQNNGV. CDR3 length equals 17 residues. CDR3 nucleotides: TGTGCCAGCAGCTTTTTTCTAGCGGGAGTAAGAACCGGGGAGCTGTTTTTT. It is translated as CASSFFLAGVRTGELFF.

Here the CDR3 reads CASSYSNRASETQYF. The CDR3 DNA reads TGTGCCAGCAGTTACTCAAACAGGGCCTCGGAGACCCAGTACTTC. The chain carries TRBV6-6 and TRBJ2-5, with D maybe TRBD1 (6 bases). The CDR3 sequence is 15 residues long. CDR1 and CDR2 from the germline V gene are MNHNY and SVGAGI (reference sequence). Trimming removed 0 bases from V and 5 bases from J, with 13 bases in between.

This chain uses TRBV7-9 with TRBJ2-7; TRBD1 or TRBD2 may be the D gene (5 bases each). V was shortened by 1 base and J by 7 bases, with 14 bases between the two germline ends. Looked up from germline, CDR1 is SEHNR and CDR2 is FQNEAQ (reference sequence). CDR3 length equals 14 residues. The CDR3 reads CASSLDWDAREQYF. The CDR3 DNA reads TGTGCCAGCAGCTTAGATTGGGACGCCAGAGAGCAGTACTTC.

There are many counts of this clonotype. The chain joins TRBV7-6 to TRBJ2-7, with 8 nucleotides matching TRBD1. V trimming: 1 base; J trimming: 5 bases; junction bases outside the gene matches: 10. Germline lookup yields CDR1 SGHVS and CDR2 FNYEAQ. The CDR3 consists of 16 residues. CDR3 nucleotide sequence: TGTGCCAGCAGCTTAGGACCGGGACAGGAGGTCCACGAGCAGTACTTC. Encoded protein: CASSLGPGQEVHEQYF.

This rearrangement joins TRBV7-9 to TRBJ1-2; D is uncertain. In germline, CDR1 is SEHNR, CDR2 FQNEAQ (reference sequence). V was pared by 4 bases and J by 7 bases, with 10 bases between. The CDR3 runs to 12 residues. The CDR3 is CASSWGGSGYTF. The DNA for the CDR3 is TGTGCCAGCAGCTGGGGAGGGTCTGGCTACACCTTC.

This clonotype was picked up a small number of times. The chain combines TRBV20-1 with TRBJ2-5; 9 bases align to TRBD1. Germline V gives CDR1 DFQATT, CDR2 SNEGSKA (reference sequence). The CDR3 runs to 15 residues. V was pared by 3 bases and J by 5 bases, with 10 bases of the junction left unmatched. The CDR3 nucleotides are TGCAGTGCTAGGGTCCAGGACAGGGGTTTGGAGACCCAGTACTTC. It translates to CSARVQDRGLETQYF.

The chain employs TRBV19 and TRBJ1-1; tentative D call: TRBD1 (6 bases). Deletions cut 7 bases from V and 1 base from J, with 10 bases between. The CDR3 totals 13 residues. The germline gives CDR1 LNHDA, CDR2 SQIVND (reference sequence). CDR3 sequence (DNA): TGTGCCAGTAATCAGGACAGGAACACTGAAGCTTTCTTT. This codes for CASNQDRNTEAFF.

The chain joins TRBV20-1 to TRBJ1-1; 7 positions match TRBD1. This CDR3 comprises 16 residues. Germline V lookup: CDR1 DFQATT, CDR2 SNEGSKA (reference sequence). V lost 1 base, J lost 0 bases, and 8 bases stayed unmatched. The CDR3 protein is CSARAVRGRVNTEAFF. CDR3 coding DNA: TGCAGTGCTAGAGCCGTCAGGGGGAGGGTGAACACTGAAGCTTTCTTT.